This TCR beta chain was profiled in a study of blood T cell repertoires in COVID-19. Study in general: Material from acute and convalescent COVID-19 was sourced from the United States, Italy and Spain. T cells, B-cell-depleted T cells, or PBMCs supplied cDNA or gDNA.

Original handling: The authors estimated nucleated cell counts from reference gene primer amplification. The method was immunoSEQ multiplex PCR; TCRdb's version includes in-frame clones alone and lacks a portion of them. Clone size and the V and J calls come from that table; the DNA yielded D and trimming. The repertoire holds some 100,000 clones, with around 92% as singletons. The CDR3 is 15 residues long. The germline gives CDR1 MNHEY, CDR2 SVGAGI. The J segment lost 0 bases and the V segment lost 9 bases, leaving 9 bases of the junction unmatched. Sequenced: peripheral blood. This clonotype was sampled from a man in his fifties with active COVID-19. The chain uses TRBV6-5 and TRBJ1-1; 8 bases agree with TRBD1. This CDR3 is CASTRGQWMNTEAFF. The CDR3, as DNA: TGTGCCAGTACCAGGGGGCAATGGATGAACACTGAAGCTTTCTTT.